This is a list of T cell receptor beta chains from one sample in a study of shared T cell receptors in the human thymus. Libraries were prepared by immunoSEQ multiplex PCR; TCRdb keeps only in-frame clonotypes and omits some of them. The sample shows hundreds of thousands of clones, 78% of them seen only once. This same sample was also taken into another study, of human thymus T cells.

Sequenced: thymocytes. The receptor source for this set is a boy under two years old with a congenital heart defect. Each CDR3 is given with its conserved first and last residue. D genes are given only for firm matches.

j_gene | v_gene | d_gene | CDR3aa
TRBJ2-7 | TRBV11-3 | . | CASSFREHEQYF
TRBJ1-2 | TRBV12-5 | . | CASGFNKTYGYTF
TRBJ1-1 | TRBV6-5 | . | CASSFGQSNTEAFF
TRBJ2-7 | TRBV2 | . | CASRQRRQAPYEQYF
TRBJ2-7 | TRBV21-1 | . | CASSKAYLPSGRCHEQYF
TRBJ1-2 | TRBV4-3 | TRBD1 | CASSQESWAGGSNYGYTF
TRBJ2-7 | TRBV11-2 | . | CASGKSDFSYEQYF
TRBJ2-7 | TRBV4-3 | . | CASSQVCGNEQYF
TRBJ2-5 | TRBV10-2 | TRBD2 | CASRRQDGSLAEQETQYF
TRBJ2-2 | TRBV11-2 | TRBD2 | CASSHHQREVGTGELFF
TRBJ2-3 | TRBV4-3 | TRBD2 | CASSQGAGRIYTDTQYF
TRBJ1-1 | TRBV5-5 | TRBD1 | CASSLAGTGLNTEAFF
TRBJ2-7 | TRBV7-8 | . | CASSFLVGDAVWEQYF
TRBJ2-2 | TRBV12-5 | TRBD1 | CASGSETGLLGELFF
TRBJ2-2 | TRBV7-9 | TRBD2 | CATKGLANTGELFF
TRBJ2-3 | TRBV7-2 | . | CASSLIRGRYTDTQYF
TRBJ2-2 | TRBV7-6 | TRBD2 | CASSFSSGMNTGELFF
TRBJ1-2 | TRBV28 | . | CASSGDIHYGYTF
TRBJ2-1 | TRBV7-2 | TRBD2 | CASSLGTRSYNEQFF
TRBJ2-1 | TRBV27 | . | CASSLHGTRNNEQFF
TRBJ1-2 | TRBV27 | TRBD1 | CASSPGQGSVGYTF
TRBJ1-1 | TRBV15 | . | CATSRDHKNTEAFF
TRBJ2-2 | TRBV9 | . | CASSVGGTNTGELFF
TRBJ2-1 | TRBV19 | TRBD2 | CASSISGGGGSGEQFF
TRBJ2-7 | TRBV6-6 | TRBD2 | CASRKKTSGSYEQYF
TRBJ1-4 | TRBV19 | TRBD1 | CASRGTGSEKLFF
TRBJ2-7 | TRBV12-5 | TRBD2 | CASGLVPQGWASGSYEQYF
TRBJ2-1 | TRBV30 | TRBD2 | CAWSVGGSGSSYNEQFF
TRBJ2-5 | TRBV27 | . | CASSPYPPSAEETQYF
TRBJ2-1 | TRBV9 | . | CASSVDGTQNVQNEQFF
TRBJ2-5 | TRBV2 | . | CASSGSRGETQYF